This paragraph reports one T cell receptor (beta chain). The antigen remains unidentified. Produced via immunoSEQ multiplex PCR; TCRdb's table is partial and in-frame only. The repertoire holds 18,000 or so clones, with around three fifths as singletons. The sample belongs to a study of radiation and T cells in renal cell carcinoma. Treatment given: treatment-naive control, cytoreductive nephrectomy. Study outcomes and limitations: Top 100 clonotypes averaged about 54% in irradiated versus around 45% in nephrectomy-only tumors.

This clonotype was obtained from a man over 45 with renal cell carcinoma. This specimen consisted of tumor tissue, obtained from a patient whose treatment was nephrectomy without radiotherapy.

CDR3 in DNA: TGTGCCAGCTCGCCATCAGGGGCTGGCTACACCTTC. Protein product: CASSPSGAGYTF. The chain uses TRBV18 and TRBJ1-2; D perhaps matches TRBD1 (6 bases). V dropped 6 bases and J dropped 7 bases, with 12 bases sitting between them. This CDR3 region has 12 residues. The germline V gene encodes CDR1 KGHSH and CDR2 LQKENI.